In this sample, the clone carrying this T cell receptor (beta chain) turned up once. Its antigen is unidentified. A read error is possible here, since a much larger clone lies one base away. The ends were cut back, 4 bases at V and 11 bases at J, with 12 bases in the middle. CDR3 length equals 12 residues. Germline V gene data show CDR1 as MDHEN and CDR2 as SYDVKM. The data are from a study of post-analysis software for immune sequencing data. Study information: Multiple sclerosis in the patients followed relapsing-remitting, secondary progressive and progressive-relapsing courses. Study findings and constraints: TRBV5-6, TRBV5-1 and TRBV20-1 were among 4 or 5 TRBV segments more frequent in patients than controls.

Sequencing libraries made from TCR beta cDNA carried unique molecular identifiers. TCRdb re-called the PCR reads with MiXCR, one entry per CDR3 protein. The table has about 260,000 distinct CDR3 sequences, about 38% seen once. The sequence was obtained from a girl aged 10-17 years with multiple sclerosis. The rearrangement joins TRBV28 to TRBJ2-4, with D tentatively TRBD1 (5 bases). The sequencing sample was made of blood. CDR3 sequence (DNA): TGTGCCAGCAGTTCGGCAGGGTACGTTCAGTACTTC. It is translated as CASSSAGYVQYF.